This TCR beta chain was recovered during a study of siplizumab effects on memory and regulatory T cells. With regard to this clone: The antigen is not known.

The repertoire was sequenced with immunoSEQ multiplex PCR; TCRdb's copy has only in-frame clones and lacks some. The sample has tens of thousands of clones; about 90% are singletons. Broader study findings: Mappable alloreactive CD4+ clones came from Treg cells around 65% of the time on average with siplizumab, against 25% to 30% in controls. Proliferating CD4+ or CD8+ clones, roughly 75-95% of them, lacked an assignable naive or memory phenotype.

Germline V CDR1 and CDR2: SEHNR, FQNEAQ (reference sequence). Germline trimming cut 4 bases from V and 6 bases from J; bases unmatched to any gene: 6. The CDR3 totals 15 residues. The chain joins TRBV7-9 to TRBJ2-7; 13 bases line up with TRBD2. The TCR was taken from a human donor in good health. Sample: CD8+ T cells sorted from blood. In nucleotides, the CDR3 is TGTGCCAGCAGCTACGGGACTAGCGGGGCCCTCGAGCAGTACTTC. Translation: CASSYGTSGALEQYF. Complete variable domain (other parts from reference TRBV7-9 and TRBJ2-7): DTGVSQNPRHKITKRGQNVTFRCDPISEHNRLYWYRQTLGQGPEFLTYFQNEAQLEKSRLLSDRFSAERPKGSFSTLEIQRTEQGDSAMYLCASSYGTSGALEQYFGPGTRLTVT.